The sample holds many counts of the clone carrying this TCR beta chain. Its specificity is not known. TCRdb fed the 5' RACE reads into MiXCR, producing one record per CDR3 protein. The data hold about 130,000 distinct CDR3 sequences, with roughly 6% observed a single time. This entry comes from a study of T-cell memory formation after mild COVID-19. Turning to the study itself: The two donors had largely donor-specific TCR clusters.

V trimming: 4 bases; J trimming: 6 bases; junction bases outside the gene matches: 6. This CDR3 contains 15 residues. Germline loops: CDR1 SGHRS, CDR2 YFSETQ. Study results and limitations: Contracting clones from day 15 to 85 had balanced CD4/CD8; later expanders favoured CD4+. Most CD4+ clones that shrank were in CM and EM, while CD8+ ones turned up in EMRA. That cross-reactive memory joined was suggested by some responding clones appearing in pre-infection memory.

Sequenced: PBMCs or a T cell subset sorted from them (not recorded which). The sequence was obtained from an adult woman who had mild COVID-19 (a few samples of this study predate the infection). Cell type and time point are not known. V and J are TRBV5-1 and TRBJ2-4; 11 nucleotides align to TRBD1. The CDR3 loop is CASSTTGTGGNIQYF. Written as DNA, the CDR3 is TGCGCCAGCAGCACAACCGGGACAGGGGGAAACATTCAGTACTTC.